Following are 15 T cell receptor beta chains from one sample sequenced in a study of metastatic and nonmetastatic thyroid tumors. TCRdb re-called clones from the PCR reads using MiXCR. Among some 21,000 clones listed, 9% to 15% were seen once. Every patient was untreated before thyroid surgery. Sequenced: blood. These receptors were taken from a male donor with papillary thyroid cancer or a benign thyroid nodule (not recorded which). Some clones in this sample may be carry-over from other donors' samples.

This clone has a count of ten or more. A much larger clone is a single base away; this may be a read error. The CDR3 DNA sequence: TGTGCCAGCTCACCGGGAGGGGGAAGTCAGCCCCAGCATTTT. It translates to CASSPGGGSQPQHF. The chain carries TRBV18 and TRBJ1-5, with D possibly matching TRBD1 (6 bases). This CDR3 is built from 14 residues. Germline-derived CDR1 and CDR2 are KGHSH and LQKENI. With 3 bases removed from V and 6 bases from J, the gap between germline ends came to 12 bases.

This clone was picked up many times. The chain recombines TRBV6-1 with TRBJ2-3, with D perhaps TRBD2 (6 bases). CDR1 is MNHNS and CDR2 is SASEGT in the germline V gene. The germline V and J ends were trimmed by 5 bases and 1 base, with 10 bases remaining between them. The CDR3 spans 14 residues. CDR3 amino acids: CASSRASGTDTQYF. CDR3 DNA: TGTGCCAGCAGTAGGGCTAGCGGCACAGATACGCAGTATTTT.

This clone is categorized as medium-sized (0.01 to 0.1%). The same CDR3 arises from other DNA sequences in this sample as well. This sequence joins TRBV12-3 or TRBV12-4 and TRBJ1-5; D may be TRBD1 (6 bases). V lost 1 base and J lost 3, with 10 bases in between. The CDR3 spans 15 residues. The CDR3 bases are TGTGCCAGCAGTTTAGGCGGACAGAACAATCAGCCCCAGCATTTT. This codes for CASSLGGQNNQPQHF.

This clone is medium-sized within its sample. This chain joins TRBV6-2 or TRBV6-3 and TRBJ1-6; TRBD1 agrees at 10 bases. CDR1 is MNHEY, CDR2 SVGEGT, per germline. V trimming: 8 bases; J trimming: 9 bases; junction bases outside the gene matches: 10. The CDR3 loop spans 15 amino acids. In DNA form, the CDR3 reads TGTGCCAGCCGTATGACAGGGGGCGCCGGTTCACCCCTCCACTTT. As protein: CASRMTGGAGSPLHF.

This clone showed up many times. This sequence joins TRBV2 and TRBJ1-1; a possible D gene is TRBD1 (6 bases). This CDR3 spans 13 amino acids. CDR1 is SNHLY, CDR2 FYNNEI, per germline. The V end was cut by 7 bases, the J end by 1 base, with 10 bases between. This CDR3 reads CASIGQPNTEAFF. The CDR3 nucleotides are TGTGCCAGCATCGGACAGCCGAACACTGAAGCTTTCTTT.

The chain recombines TRBV12-1 with TRBJ2-3; TRBD2 is the table's D call, not checked against the DNA. TRBV12-1 is designated a pseudogene. The CDR3 is 14 amino acids. The CDR3 DNA follows: TGTGCCAGCTCTGCAGCGGGGAGCACAGATACGCAGTATTTT. Translated: CASSAAGSTDTQYF.

This chain links TRBV2 with TRBJ2-6, with 7 bases lining up with TRBD1. The CDR3 extends over 17 amino acids. Trimming removed 7 bases from V and 4 bases from J; junction bases left unmatched: 13. Germline loops: CDR1 SNHLY, CDR2 FYNNEI. The CDR3 sequence is CASNYDSTGVGANVLTF. DNA for the CDR3: TGTGCCAGCAATTACGACTCCACAGGGGTCGGGGCCAACGTCCTGACTTTC.

The chain combines TRBV6-5 with TRBJ1-3; no definite D call. This CDR3 has 16 residues. V lost 0 bases and J lost 0, with 9 bases in between. CDR1 is MNHEY and CDR2 is SVGAGI in the germline V gene. The CDR3 DNA reads TGTGCCAGCAGTTACTCAGCCGCTGGCTCTGGAAACACCATATATTTT. This gives the protein CASSYSAAGSGNTIYF.

There are many counts of this clone. The chain joins TRBV4-1 to TRBJ2-5; D not resolved. The CDR3 sequence is 14 residues long. Trimming took 1 base from V and 5 from J, leaving 11 bases between them. Germline V gene sequence: CDR1 MGHRA, CDR2 YSYEKL. DNA of the CDR3: TGCGCCAGCAGCCAAGTATTAGGGCCGGAGACCCAGTACTTC. This gives the protein CASSQVLGPETQYF.

This clone counts as medium-sized (0.01 to 0.1%). The chain links TRBV12-3 or TRBV12-4 to TRBJ2-7; D unresolved. Trimming took 5 bases from V and 2 from J, leaving 10 bases between them. CDR3 length: 13 amino acids. CDR3 loop: CASSQRRAYEQYF. The CDR3 nucleotides read TGTGCCAGCAGTCAACGTCGGGCCTACGAGCAGTACTTC.

This clone came up many times. This sequence joins TRBV10-3 and TRBJ1-3, with a possible D match to TRBD1 (5 bases). The V and J ends lost 3 bases and 0 bases respectively, with 12 bases between them. This CDR3 contains 16 residues. Germline values: CDR1 ENHRY, CDR2 SYGVKD. This CDR3 is CAISDRGRDSGNTIYF. Here the CDR3 DNA reads TGTGCCATCAGTGACCGGGGACGGGACTCTGGAAACACCATATATTTT.

This clone came up many times. The V call is TRBV7-2, the J call TRBJ1-2; D unclear. CDR3 length: 13 amino acids. The germline CDR1 and CDR2 sequences are SGHTA and FQGNSA. The ends were cut back, 2 bases at V and 4 bases at J, with 8 bases in the middle. The CDR3 DNA is TGTGCCAGCAGCTTACCCCCAATCTATGGCTACACCTTC. This gives the protein CASSLPPIYGYTF.

This clone has at least ten counts. This chain uses TRBV5-6 with TRBJ1-6, with 7 bases lining up with TRBD1. This CDR3 contains 15 residues. Trimming at V came to 0 bases and at J to 10 bases, leaving 7 bases not matched to a gene. Germline V lookup: CDR1 SGHDT, CDR2 YYEEEE. CDR3 bases: TGTGCCAGCAGCTTGGGACAGGGTGTAGGATCACCCCTCCACTTT. Protein product: CASSLGQGVGSPLHF.

Sample share makes this clone medium-sized. The CDR3 sequence is CASRWDRGPIGNTIYF. Written as DNA, the CDR3 is TGTGCCAGCAGATGGGACAGGGGACCGATAGGAAACACCATATATTTT. The gene calls are TRBV6-1 and TRBJ1-3; 10 positions agree with TRBD1. The CDR3 runs to 16 residues. In germline, CDR1 is MNHNS, CDR2 SASEGT. Trimming took 6 bases from V and 4 from J; bases not matched to a gene: 9.

This clone was recorded many times. The genes are TRBV19 and TRBJ2-5; no clear D gene. This CDR3 has 14 amino acids. Trimming took 3 bases from V and 2 from J, leaving 10 bases between them. From germline, CDR1 is LNHDA and CDR2 SQIVND (reference sequence). DNA for the CDR3: TGTGCCAGTAGTATCTTGGGCGGACAAGAGACCCAGTACTTC. Its translation is CASSILGGQETQYF.